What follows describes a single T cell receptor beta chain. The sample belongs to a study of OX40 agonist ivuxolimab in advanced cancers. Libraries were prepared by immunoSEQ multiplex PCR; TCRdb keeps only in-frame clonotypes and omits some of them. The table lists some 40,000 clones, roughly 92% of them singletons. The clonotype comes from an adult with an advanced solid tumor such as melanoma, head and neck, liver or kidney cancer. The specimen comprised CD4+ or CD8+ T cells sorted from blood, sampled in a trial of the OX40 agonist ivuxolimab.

CDR3 region: CASRTGANEQFF. The CDR3 coding sequence is TGTGCCAGCAGAACAGGGGCGAATGAGCAGTTCTTC. The gene calls are TRBV27 and TRBJ2-1, with TRBD1 matching 7 bases. Losses at the gene ends were 6 bases for V and 7 bases for J; bases not matched to a gene: 3. The CDR3 is made up of 12 amino acids. Germline V CDR1 and CDR2: MNHEY, SMNVEV (reference sequence).